The entry below gives a single TCR beta chain sequence along with its context. The junction shows a germline mismatch at one end, possibly a read error. TCRdb reprocessed the PCR reads via MiXCR and lists one record per CDR3 protein. Here the sample spans some 96,000 distinct CDR3 sequences, roughly 24% being singletons. In germline, CDR1 is LGHDT, CDR2 YNNKEL (reference sequence). The CDR3 covers 17 residues. These data are taken from a study of molecular identifiers for immune sequencing clone quantification. The sequence was collected from a human donor in good health. Some libraries in this study had Jurkat cell RNA spiked in. The V call is TRBV3-1, the J call TRBJ2-3, with D possibly TRBD1 on 6 matching bases. The specimen was naive CD8+ T cells from blood, with Jurkat cell RNA spiked in. The subset: FACS-sorted CD8+CD4-CCR7+CD45RA+ naive T cells. The CDR3 protein is CACSQYRDSSLTDTQYF. Here the CDR3 DNA reads TGTGCCTGCAGCCAATACAGGGATTCTTCTCTCACGGATACGCAGTATTTT.